The 18 T cell receptor beta chains reported below all come from one sample, sequenced in a study of blood T cell repertoires in COVID-19. The method was immunoSEQ multiplex PCR; TCRdb's version includes in-frame clones alone and lacks a portion of them. Of around 52,000 clones in the sample, around 82% were seen once. Sequencing used peripheral blood. These TCRs come from an elderly woman with acute or convalescent COVID-19.

The V call is TRBV19, the J call TRBJ1-6, with 7 bases matching TRBD1. Germline-derived CDR1 and CDR2 are LNHDA and SQIVND (reference sequence). The CDR3 contains 15 residues. The ends lost 4 bases at V and 6 bases at J; junction bases unmatched: 6. CDR3 region: CASSKPGQRNSPLHF. CDR3 nucleotides: TGTGCCAGTAGTAAGCCGGGACAGCGTAATTCACCCCTCCACTTT.

The rearrangement joins TRBV5-1 to TRBJ1-6; the match to TRBD1 covers 8 bases. With V trimmed by 0 bases and J by 7 bases, 6 bases remained unmatched. Germline V gene lookup returns CDR1 SGHRS and CDR2 YFSETQ. The CDR3 is made up of 16 amino acids. CDR3 coding DNA: TGCGCCAGCAGCTTGGGGACAGGGAGTGCCAATTCACCCCTCCACTTT. It codes for CASSLGTGSANSPLHF. Using reference TRBV5-1 and TRBJ1-6 for the parts outside the CDR3, the full variable domain is KAGVTQTPRYLIKTRGQQVTLSCSPISGHRSVSWYQQTPGQGLQFLFEYFSETQRNKGNFPGRFSGRQFSNSRSEMNVSTLELGDSALYLCASSLGTGSANSPLHFGNGTRLTVT.

The rearrangement uses TRBV5-1 and TRBJ2-7; TRBD1 aligns across 10 bases. Germline-derived CDR1 and CDR2 are SGHRS and YFSETQ. The CDR3 contains 16 residues. Trimming removed 1 base from V and 4 bases from J; junction bases left unmatched: 8. The CDR3 coding sequence is TGCGCCAGCAGCTTGTCTCCACCGGGACAGGGGTACGAGCAGTACTTC. Translation: CASSLSPPGQGYEQYF.

This clone appeared a single time. The chain links TRBV19 to TRBJ1-2; D is undetermined. Germline values: CDR1 LNHDA, CDR2 SQIVND (reference sequence). The ends were cut back, 2 bases at V and 2 bases at J, with 12 bases in the middle. This CDR3 is built from 15 residues. The CDR3 loop is CASSIKEAINYGYTF. The CDR3 bases are TGTGCCAGTAGTATAAAGGAGGCCATAAACTATGGCTACACCTTC.

The sample holds one count of this clone. The V and J genes are TRBV5-4 and TRBJ2-2; D is ambiguous. This CDR3 has 15 amino acids. Germline V gives CDR1 SGHNT, CDR2 YYREEE (reference sequence). Between the trimmed V and J ends, which lost 3 bases and 6 bases, there was a span of 15 bases. The CDR3: CASSSKLPFAGELFF. The CDR3 DNA is TGTGCCAGCAGCTCCAAACTACCTTTCGCCGGGGAGCTGTTTTTT.

This chain connects TRBV19 to TRBJ2-7; 10 bases line up with TRBD1. Germline V gives CDR1 LNHDA, CDR2 SQIVND (reference sequence). J was trimmed by 2 bases and V by 6 bases; bases with no gene match: 7. The CDR3 covers 15 residues. DNA of the CDR3: TGTGCCAGTAGCCCGACCGGGACAGGGGCCTACGAGCAGTACTTC. Translated: CASSPTGTGAYEQYF.

The chain employs TRBV28 and TRBJ1-5; D not certain. This CDR3 region has 14 residues. Germline V gene lookup returns CDR1 MDHEN and CDR2 SYDVKM. Trimming cost V 6 bases and J 5 bases, with 14 bases left between them. CDR3 DNA sequence: TGTGCCAGCAGCTTGACGGGGAATTATCAGCCCCAGCATTTT. Translating gives CASSLTGNYQPQHF.

The rearrangement joins TRBV10-1 to TRBJ2-7; 10 nucleotides line up with TRBD1. CDR1 WNHNN and CDR2 SYGVQD come from the germline V gene (reference sequence). Trimming removed 4 bases from V and 6 bases from J; junction bases left unmatched: 3. The CDR3 length is 13 residues. In DNA form, the CDR3 reads TGCGCCAGCAGTGCCGGGACAGGGGTCGAGCAGTACTTC. The encoded protein is CASSAGTGVEQYF.

The rearrangement links TRBV19 to TRBJ1-3; no firm D call. Germline values: CDR1 LNHDA, CDR2 SQIVND (reference sequence). The ends were cut back, 5 bases at V and 1 base at J, with 9 bases in the middle. The CDR3 extends over 14 amino acids. The CDR3 nucleotides are TGTGCCAGTAGTTCCGATACATCTGGAAACACCATATATTTT. Translating gives CASSSDTSGNTIYF.

The rearrangement links TRBV3-1 (or the pseudogene TRBV3-2) to TRBJ2-3; 8 nucleotides align to TRBD2. The CDR3 length is 17 residues. Per the germline V gene, CDR1 is LGHDT and CDR2 is YNNKEL (reference sequence). The V and J ends lost 4 bases and 3 bases, in that order; junction bases with no gene match: 12. The DNA of the CDR3 is TGTGCCAGCAGCCGCCGAGGAGCGGGAGTTGGGACAGATACGCAGTATTTT. This encodes CASSRRGAGVGTDTQYF.

The V gene is TRBV28, the J gene TRBJ2-1; 7 bases fit TRBD2. CDR1 is MDHEN, CDR2 SYDVKM, per germline. Trimming took 5 bases from V and 3 from J; bases not matched to a gene: 13. This CDR3 is built from 17 residues. The CDR3 bases are TGTGCCAGCAGTCCCTCGAGAGGGAGCGGGGACTACAATGAGCAGTTCTTC. Translation gives CASSPSRGSGDYNEQFF.

The chain is built from TRBV6-5 and TRBJ2-5; D possibly corresponds to TRBD2 (5 bases). The CDR3 is 13 residues long. V was clipped by 8 bases and J by 2 bases, with 12 bases between them. Germline V gene sequence: CDR1 MNHEY, CDR2 SVGAGI. The CDR3 region has the DNA TGTGCCAGCCGGAGGTCCTTGCAAGAGACCCAGTACTTC. It is translated as CASRRSLQETQYF.

The gene calls are TRBV10-3 and TRBJ1-6, with 8 bases aligning to TRBD1. Germline assignment: CDR1 ENHRY and CDR2 SYGVKD. Trimming removed 3 bases from V and 8 bases from J; junction bases left unmatched: 6. The CDR3 spans 15 residues. The CDR3 reads CAISEAQGGYSPLHF. The CDR3 nucleotides are TGTGCCATCAGTGAAGCACAGGGGGGGTATTCACCCCTCCACTTT.

This chain uses TRBV2 with TRBJ1-4, with D perhaps matching TRBD1 (5 bases). V lost 3 bases and J lost 11, with 13 bases in between. Germline lookup yields CDR1 SNHLY and CDR2 FYNNEI. The CDR3 has 13 amino acids. The CDR3 bases are TGTGCCAGCAGTGAGCAGGGCTCCAGGAAACTGTTTTTT. Its translation is CASSEQGSRKLFF.

V is TRBV5-1 and J is TRBJ2-1; maybe TRBD1 (6 bases). CDR1 and CDR2 from the germline V gene are SGHRS and YFSETQ. This CDR3 contains 15 residues. The ends were cut back, 0 bases at V and 8 bases at J, with 15 bases in the middle. As DNA, the CDR3 is TGCGCCAGCAGCTTGGCCATGGGGGCCGCCGATGAGCAGTTCTTC. Protein sequence: CASSLAMGAADEQFF.

The V and J genes are TRBV7-8 and TRBJ2-2, with 8 bases matching TRBD1. The V segment lost 7 bases and the J segment 2 bases; nucleotides outside the gene matches: 6. The germline CDR1 and CDR2 sequences are SGHVS and FQNEAQ. The CDR3 loop spans 15 amino acids. The CDR3 protein is CASNRGNSNTGELFF. The CDR3 DNA sequence: TGTGCCAGCAACAGGGGGAACTCTAACACCGGGGAGCTGTTTTTT.

The chain recombines TRBV6-5 with TRBJ1-2, with 10 nucleotides matching TRBD1. The germline CDR1 and CDR2 sequences are MNHEY and SVGAGI. CDR3 length equals 14 residues. Trimming cost V 6 bases and J 4 bases; bases outside gene matches: 5. In DNA form, the CDR3 reads TGTGCCAGCAGATCCGGGACAGGGGTCTATGGCTACACCTTC. Its protein product is CASRSGTGVYGYTF.

This CDR3 is CASSLNNVANYGYTF. CDR3 sequence (DNA): TGCGCCAGCAGCTTGAATAACGTAGCTAACTATGGCTACACCTTC. The chain employs TRBV5-1 and TRBJ1-2; D call uncertain. CDR3 length: 15 residues. Germline V CDR1 and CDR2: SGHRS, YFSETQ. The V end was cut by 1 base, the J end by 0 bases, with 10 bases between.